These 24 T cell receptor beta chains share one sample of origin, sequenced in a study of blood T cell repertoires in COVID-19. The repertoire was sequenced with immunoSEQ multiplex PCR; TCRdb's copy has only in-frame clones and lacks some. The sample contains 240,000 or so clones, roughly nine tenths of which appear only once. Sequenced material: peripheral blood. These receptors were collected from a man between 60 and 75 years old with acute or convalescent COVID-19.

The V and J genes are TRBV19 and TRBJ2-1; D uncertain. This CDR3 has 15 residues. The germline CDR1 and CDR2 sequences are LNHDA and SQIVND (reference sequence). V was clipped by 1 base and J by 0 bases, with 7 bases between them. CDR3 residues: CASSIVSTSYNEQFF. In DNA, the CDR3 is TGTGCCAGTAGTATAGTGAGTACCTCCTACAATGAGCAGTTCTTC.

The CDR3 loop reads CASSARTRGETQYF. The CDR3 DNA sequence: TGTGCCAGCAGCGCGAGGACTAGGGGGGAGACCCAGTACTTC. The V and J genes are TRBV9 and TRBJ2-5; weak D call: TRBD2 (7 bases). The germline CDR1 and CDR2 sequences are SGDLS and YYNGEE. CDR3 length equals 14 residues. Trimming took 3 bases from V and 5 from J, leaving 14 bases between them. Full variable domain (rest looked up from reference TRBV9 and TRBJ2-5): DSGVTQTPKHLITATGQRVTLRCSPRSGDLSVYWYQQSLDQGLQFLIQYYNGEERAKGNILERFSAQQFPDLHSELNLSSLELGDSALYFCASSARTRGETQYFGPGTRLLVL.

In its sample, this clone was seen once. The chain couples TRBV27 to TRBJ1-5; 8 nucleotides agree with TRBD1. This CDR3 comprises 20 residues. Germline CDR1 is MNHEY and CDR2 is SMNVEV (reference sequence). V trimming: 2 bases; J trimming: 2 bases; junction bases outside the gene matches: 17. CDR3 protein: CASSLTPPQTGAWGNQPQHF. Written as DNA, the CDR3 is TGTGCCAGCAGTTTAACCCCCCCCCAGACAGGGGCATGGGGCAATCAGCCCCAGCATTTT.

This clone was observed a few times. The chain links TRBV11-3 to TRBJ2-2; D remains unclear. CDR1 SGHNT and CDR2 YENEEA come from the germline V gene. Trimming cost V 0 bases and J 8 bases, with 4 bases left between them. The CDR3 extends over 12 amino acids. The CDR3 DNA reads TGTGCCAGCAGCTTAGAGACAGGGGAGCTGTTTTTT. Protein product: CASSLETGELFF.

The CDR3: CASSPKGHTDTQYF. The DNA of the CDR3 is TGTGCCAGCTCACCAAAGGGACACACAGATACGCAGTATTTT. This chain joins TRBV18 and TRBJ2-3, with D possibly TRBD1 on 6 matching bases. Per germline, CDR1 KGHSH and CDR2 LQKENI. The V gene lost 2 bases and the J gene lost 2 bases, with 8 bases spanning the gap. The CDR3 is made up of 14 amino acids.

This sequence joins TRBV7-6 and TRBJ2-7; TRBD1 matches at 10 bases. The V gene's germline CDR1 is SGHVS and CDR2 FNYEAQ. This CDR3 has 16 amino acids. J gave up 4 bases and V 5 bases, and 11 bases lay outside the gene matches. As DNA, the CDR3 is TGTGCCAGCAGCATTAGGGGACCGGGACAGGGGTACGAGCAGTACTTC. Translated, it gives CASSIRGPGQGYEQYF.

The rearrangement joins TRBV7-9 to TRBJ1-4; unclear D gene. Germline CDR1 and CDR2: SEHNR and FQNEAQ (reference sequence). V gave up 11 bases and J gave up 8 bases, with 12 bases separating them. The CDR3 totals 11 residues. CDR3 DNA sequence: TGTGCCGGTCGCGGCGGGGAAAAACTGTTTTTT. Residues: CAGRGGEKLFF.

The chain employs TRBV7-9 and TRBJ2-6; unclear D gene. The CDR3 runs 15 residues. Deletions cut 1 base from V and 2 bases from J, with 6 bases between. Germline CDR1 is SEHNR and CDR2 is FQNEAQ (reference sequence). The CDR3 here is CASSLGVTGANVLTF. As DNA, the CDR3 is TGTGCCAGCAGCTTAGGAGTGACTGGGGCCAACGTCCTGACTTTC.

V gene TRBV6-1 combines with J gene TRBJ1-5; perhaps TRBD1 as D (5 bases). Germline assignment: CDR1 MNHNS and CDR2 SASEGT. V shed 1 base and J shed 7 bases, with 11 bases lying between them. The CDR3 sequence is 14 residues long. CDR3 bases: TGTGCCAGCAGTGAAGTCCCGGGGGAACAGCCCCAGCATTTT. As protein: CASSEVPGEQPQHF.

This sequence joins TRBV5-6 and TRBJ1-3; D uncertain. Germline V lookup: CDR1 SGHDT, CDR2 YYEEEE. The CDR3 loop spans 16 amino acids. Trimming took 0 bases from V and 4 from J, leaving 14 bases between them. This CDR3 reads CASSLGLRSPGNTIYF. Written as DNA, the CDR3 is TGTGCCAGCAGCTTGGGGTTGAGATCGCCGGGAAACACCATATATTTT.

The rearrangement uses TRBV21-1 and TRBJ2-5; no check of the table's D call, TRBD1, against the DNA was made. TRBV21-1 is deemed a pseudogene. The CDR3 loop spans 16 amino acids. For the CDR3, the DNA is TGTGCCAGCAGCAAAGGGGCAGTACACCTCCAAGAGACCCAGTACTTC. Its translation: CASSKGAVHLQETQYF.

The CDR3 DNA follows: TGCGCCAGCAGCCAAGTGGGATCAGGGGCCCCTGGAAACACCATATATTTT. Amino acid sequence: CASSQVGSGAPGNTIYF. The chain has TRBV4-1 and TRBJ1-3, with D perhaps matching TRBD1 (6 bases). The germline V gene encodes CDR1 MGHRA and CDR2 YSYEKL. This CDR3 is built from 17 residues. V was trimmed by 1 base and J by 2 bases, leaving 15 bases between them.

This chain connects TRBV10-3 to TRBJ1-1; TRBD1 matches 7 bases. The CDR3 is 12 amino acids. V was clipped by 2 bases and J by 8 bases; unmatched bases: 2. Germline V CDR1 and CDR2: ENHRY, SYGVKD. The CDR3 DNA follows: TGTGCCATCAGTGAGGAACAGGGGGAAGCTTTCTTT. Translation: CAISEEQGEAFF.

This clone appeared once. This chain links TRBV19 with TRBJ2-7; a weak D match, TRBD1 (6 bases). The V end was cut by 5 bases, the J end by 5 bases, with 19 bases between. This CDR3 spans 15 amino acids. The germline V gene encodes CDR1 LNHDA and CDR2 SQIVND (reference sequence). CDR3 protein: CASSATPGVWDEQYF. The CDR3 nucleotides read TGTGCCAGTAGTGCCACGCCAGGGGTGTGGGACGAGCAGTACTTC. Looking up the rest from reference TRBV19 and TRBJ2-7 gives the full variable domain: DGGITQSPKYLFRKEGQNVTLSCEQNLNHDAMYWYRQDPGQGLRLIYYSQIVNDFQKGDIAEGYSVSREKKESFPLTVTSAQKNPTAFYLCASSATPGVWDEQYFGPGTRLTVT.

This rearrangement joins TRBV2 to TRBJ2-2, with 10 bases lining up with TRBD1. Germline loops: CDR1 SNHLY, CDR2 FYNNEI. V gave up 0 bases and J gave up 5 bases; unmatched junction bases: 6. The CDR3 is 17 residues long. Here the CDR3 reads CASSEAIVDRGTGELFF. The CDR3 DNA follows: TGTGCCAGCAGTGAAGCGATCGTGGACAGGGGGACCGGGGAGCTGTTTTTT.

This chain uses TRBV27 with TRBJ1-1, with D maybe TRBD1 (6 bases). Trimming shortened V by 3 bases and J by 1 base, and 15 bases separated the two germline ends. The CDR3 sequence is 16 residues long. Germline CDR1 MNHEY, CDR2 SMNVEV (reference sequence). The CDR3 coding sequence is TGTGCCAGCAGTTTCTATCGGGACACGACGAACACTGAAGCTTTCTTT. Protein: CASSFYRDTTNTEAFF.

The CDR3 sequence: CASSLGQGQPQHF. In DNA form, the CDR3 reads TGTGCCAGCAGCTTAGGCCAGGGTCAGCCCCAGCATTTT. The chain has TRBV7-9 and TRBJ1-5, with D possibly being TRBD1 (5 bases). Trimming removed 1 base from V and 6 bases from J, with 7 bases in between. The length of the CDR3 is 13 residues. CDR1 is SEHNR, CDR2 FQNEAQ, per germline (reference sequence). Using reference TRBV7-9 and TRBJ1-5 for the parts outside the CDR3, the full variable domain is DTGVSQNPRHKITKRGQNVTFRCDPISEHNRLYWYRQTLGQGPEFLTYFQNEAQLEKSRLLSDRFSAERPKGSFSTLEIQRTEQGDSAMYLCASSLGQGQPQHFGDGTRLSIL.

The gene calls are TRBV9 and TRBJ2-1; 11 bases fit TRBD2. Trimming cost V 0 bases and J 9 bases; bases outside gene matches: 2. This CDR3 comprises 14 residues. Germline CDR1 SGDLS, CDR2 YYNGEE. In DNA, the CDR3 is TGTGCCAGCAGCGTAGATCTAGCGGGAGGTGAGCAGTTCTTC. This gives the protein CASSVDLAGGEQFF.

The chain uses TRBV19 and TRBJ2-3; perhaps TRBD1 as D (5 bases). Germline loops: CDR1 LNHDA, CDR2 SQIVND (reference sequence). The CDR3 is 14 amino acids. Deletions cut 3 bases from V and 5 bases from J, with 12 bases between. The CDR3 loop reads CASSMRRVEDTQYF. The DNA for the CDR3 is TGTGCCAGTAGTATGCGCAGGGTGGAAGATACGCAGTATTTT.

This clone has just one count. The CDR3 region is CASSVFGAGRVAQYF. The CDR3 bases are TGTGCCAGCAGCGTATTCGGAGCGGGACGAGTCGCGCAGTATTTT. This chain uses TRBV9 with TRBJ2-3; 7 bases fit TRBD2. The CDR3 consists of 15 residues. Germline V gene data show CDR1 as SGDLS and CDR2 as YYNGEE. V gave up 1 base and J gave up 10 bases; unmatched junction bases: 12.

The CDR3 region is CASSPMGSGTANYGYTF. CDR3 nucleotides: TGTGCCAGCAGCCCAATGGGGTCCGGGACAGCTAACTATGGCTACACCTTC. This chain uses TRBV11-3 with TRBJ1-2, with 7 bases matching TRBD1. The CDR3 runs to 17 residues. Trimming at V came to 5 bases and at J to 0 bases, leaving 12 bases not matched to a gene. CDR1 is SGHNT, CDR2 YENEEA, per germline.

This clone appeared a few times. The chain is built from TRBV7-2 and TRBJ1-1; D not certain. The CDR3 totals 14 residues. CDR1 is SGHTA and CDR2 is FQGNSA in the germline V gene. V lost 0 bases and J lost 4, with 9 bases in between. The CDR3 loop is CASSLAMAGTEAFF. For the CDR3, the DNA is TGTGCCAGCAGCTTAGCGATGGCGGGCACTGAAGCTTTCTTT.

The chain couples TRBV2 to TRBJ1-1; TRBD1 matches 9 bases. Germline CDR1 SNHLY, CDR2 FYNNEI. This CDR3 comprises 14 residues. V was clipped by 5 bases and J by 5 bases; unmatched bases: 6. The CDR3: CASSIRTGETEAFF. The CDR3 DNA reads as TGTGCCAGCAGTATTAGGACAGGGGAAACTGAAGCTTTCTTT.

This chain connects TRBV21-1 to TRBJ2-1; the table's D call, TRBD2, was not checked against the DNA. TRBV21-1 is labeled a pseudogene. The CDR3 is made up of 20 amino acids. CDR3 sequence: CASSRGDTKEAGRVYNEQFF. Here the CDR3 DNA reads TGTGCCAGCAGCAGAGGTGACACAAAAGAAGCGGGAAGAGTGTACAATGAGCAGTTCTTC.